Presented here are 12 T cell receptor beta chains from one specimen sequenced in a study of regulatory T cells in long-lasting Graves disease (dated by TCRdb to the early 2020s). The library was made by multiplex PCR. The run used an Illumina HiSeq 4000. TCR beta libraries were built with iRepertoire HTBI primers and Arm-PCR amplification of CDR3 regions. Using fastp trimming at Q25 and MiXCR clonotype assembly, TCRdb reanalyzed the public sequencing data and kept in-frame beta chains. Under each unique CDR3 protein, matching rows form one entry showing the most common genes and DNA. This sample is represented by 600,000 to 800,000 distinct CDR3 sequences; around 30% of them were singletons. Around 42% of the sample lies in the top ten. The time point label, as the study defines it: persistent/refractory GD, antithyroid drugs over 5 years with positive TRAb. RNA was extracted from PBMCs in TRIzol for both TCR sequencing and RNA sequencing.

This sample comprised peripheral blood mononuclear cells (PBMCs), obtained when the disease was refractory, from a patient treated with antithyroid drugs. The receptors derive from a female donor with Graves disease.

The table lists this clonotype with a few counts. V usage is TRBV7-9 and J usage is TRBJ2-5, with D uncertain. Deletions cut 7 bases from V and 9 bases from J, with 27 bases between. This CDR3 region has 16 residues. Germline loops: CDR1 SEHNR, CDR2 FQNEAQ (reference sequence). CDR3 protein: CASTNLGRLCTTAQYF. DNA for the CDR3: TGTGCCAGCACCAATTTGGGCAGGCTCTGTACAACGGCCCAGTACTTC.

This clonotype has just a few counts. This chain uses TRBV19 with TRBJ2-7; 14 bases are a match to TRBD2. The CDR3 is 18 residues long. The germline CDR1 and CDR2 sequences are LNHDA and SQIVND (reference sequence). Trimming at V came to 6 bases and at J to 1 base, leaving 11 bases not matched to a gene. The CDR3: CASRGTSGSKPWSYEQYF. The CDR3 DNA reads TGTGCCAGTAGGGGGACTAGCGGGAGTAAACCGTGGTCCTACGAGCAGTACTTC.

This clonotype showed up many times. The chain couples TRBV15 to TRBJ1-2; no clear D gene. Germline CDR1 and CDR2: LNHNV and YYDKDF (reference sequence). This CDR3 spans 15 amino acids. Deletions cut 0 bases from V and 4 bases from J, with 12 bases between. CDR3 protein: CATSRDSGLSYGYTF. CDR3 in DNA: TGTGCCACCAGCAGAGATTCGGGTCTCAGCTATGGCTACACCTTC.

A single count supports this clonotype. J is TRBJ2-7 and V is TRBV28; TRBD1 might be the D (7 bases). V lost 8 bases and J 4 bases, leaving 15 bases between the germline ends. This CDR3 region has 13 residues. CDR1 and CDR2 from the germline V gene are MDHEN and SYDVKM. The CDR3 DNA reads as TGTGCCAGCGGCGGCGGGACAGCATACGAGCAGTACTTC. Protein: CASGGGTAYEQYF.

This chain links TRBV6-1 with TRBJ2-2, with TRBD2 identical over 12 bases. The CDR3 runs to 16 residues. From germline, CDR1 is MNHNS and CDR2 SASEGT. V gave up 4 bases and J gave up 7 bases; unmatched junction bases: 7. The CDR3 region is CASSGTSGRRSGELFF. CDR3 bases: TGTGCCAGCAGTGGTACTAGCGGGAGGCGGAGCGGGGAGCTGTTTTTT.

Ten or more counts support this clonotype. This chain connects TRBV10-3 to TRBJ1-1; D might be TRBD1 (5 bases). The germline V and J ends were trimmed by 2 bases and 3 bases, with 10 bases remaining between them. Germline V gene sequence: CDR1 ENHRY, CDR2 SYGVKD. This CDR3 has 14 residues. In DNA, the CDR3 is TGTGCCATCAGTGAGCGGGGAGGGGACACTGAAGCTTTCTTT. Translation gives CAISERGGDTEAFF.

This clonotype was detected only a few times. V usage is TRBV3-1 and J usage is TRBJ1-4, with 9 positions matching TRBD1. Germline CDR1 reads LGHDT; CDR2 reads YNNKEL (reference sequence). CDR3 length: 15 amino acids. The V and J ends lost 6 bases and 5 bases, in that order; junction bases with no gene match: 7. The CDR3 sequence: CASSRDGTGNEKLFF. The CDR3 DNA reads TGTGCCAGCAGTCGCGACGGGACAGGGAATGAAAAACTGTTTTTT.

This chain connects TRBV12-3 or TRBV12-4 to TRBJ2-2; 7 bases fit TRBD2. Unmatched junction bases numbered 10, after V lost 6 bases and J lost 3 bases. The CDR3 spans 16 residues. CDR3 DNA: TGTGCCAGCAGCCCTCCCGGGACTACTGACACCGGGGAGCTGTTTTTT. It encodes CASSPPGTTDTGELFF.

This chain uses TRBV14 with TRBJ1-1; possible D gene TRBD1, 6 bases. With 2 bases removed from V and 4 bases from J, the gap between germline ends came to 23 bases. Germline CDR1 reads SGHDN; CDR2 reads FVKESK. The CDR3 is made up of 18 amino acids. This CDR3 is CASSQREGTLFSFTEAFF. The DNA of the CDR3 is TGTGCCAGCAGCCAAAGGGAAGGGACACTTTTTTCCTTCACTGAAGCTTTCTTT.

This clonotype was seen repeatedly, ten times or more. This CDR3 is CASSFSGYEQYF. As DNA, the CDR3 is TGTGCCAGCAGTTTCTCGGGTTACGAGCAGTACTTC. The chain employs TRBV7-9 and TRBJ2-7; D is unresolved. V dropped 6 bases and J dropped 4 bases, with 10 bases sitting between them. The germline CDR1 and CDR2 sequences are SEHNR and FQNEAQ (reference sequence). The CDR3 consists of 12 residues.

The chain recombines TRBV20-1 with TRBJ1-5; tentatively, D is TRBD1 (5 bases). V was clipped by 0 bases and J by 8 bases, with 17 bases between them. The germline V gene has CDR1 DFQATT and CDR2 SNEGSKA (reference sequence). The CDR3 has 15 residues. CDR3 sequence: CSARDHWGNIEPQHF. The CDR3 DNA reads as TGCAGTGCTAGAGATCATTGGGGGAACATCGAGCCCCAGCATTTT.

The chain links TRBV11-2 to TRBJ2-7, with D unclear. The germline V gene has CDR1 SGHAT and CDR2 FQNNGV. Trimming stripped 4 bases from V and 3 bases from J, with 13 bases between. The CDR3 is 14 residues long. The CDR3 sequence: CASSSDLSLYEQYF. The CDR3 DNA follows: TGTGCCAGCAGCTCAGATCTTAGTCTCTACGAGCAGTACTTC.